The clone carrying this TCR beta chain came up once. This entry is derived from a study of CD8+CD57+ T cells in acquired aplastic anemia. Patients selected for sequencing had displayed CD8+CD57+ cell expansion by flow cytometry. The TCR beta profiling, which covered VDJ combination and CDR3 sequence, was carried out using genomic DNA as the template. TCRdb reanalysed the reads using MiXCR and keeps one entry per CDR3 protein. There are approximately 300,000 distinct CDR3 sequences in the sample; 50% to 65% occur only once, and around 1.3% lies in the top ten. This CDR3 region has 15 residues. Germline-derived CDR1 and CDR2 are SNHLY and FYNNEI. Trimming removed 4 bases from V and 9 bases from J, with 21 bases in between.

The sequenced sample consisted of sorted CD4+, CD8+, or CD8+CD57+ T cells (not recorded which) from PBMCs. This sequence joins TRBV2 and TRBJ2-5; possible D gene TRBD1, 6 bases. This receptor was identified in a human donor with aplastic anemia. CDR3 in amino acids: CASSGQELSNQPQYF. The CDR3 coding sequence is TGTGCCAGCAGTGGACAGGAACTAAGCAATCAGCCCCAGTACTTC.